Below, 29 T cell receptor beta chains from the same sample are listed, as sequenced in a study of T cells expressing NK-cell markers. TCRdb reprocessed the 5' RACE reads, with one entry per CDR3 protein and no DNA. This table lists fewer than 400,000 distinct CDR3 sequences. Sequences were obtained from blood T cells: a sorted CD56 or NKG2C T cell subset, CD4+ or CD8+ T cells, or bulk PBMC T cells (not recorded which). These receptors came from a man aged 18-75 years in good health.

The chain recombines TRBV12-3 or TRBV12-4 with TRBJ2-5; the TRBD1 assignment by TCRdb is unverifiable without DNA. This CDR3 is 14 amino acids long. The CDR3 sequence is CASSFRGGPETQYF.

The chain recombines TRBV7-9 with TRBJ1-4; there is no DNA to check the TCRdb D call of TRBD1. Germline V lookup: CDR1 SEHNR, CDR2 FQNEAQ (reference sequence). This CDR3 is built from 15 residues. CDR3 in amino acids: CASSLAFGQGEKLFF.

The chain uses TRBV6-5 and TRBJ1-2. The CDR3 runs 15 residues. The germline V gene has CDR1 MNHEY and CDR2 SVGAGI. CDR3 residues: CASGYPGGPYYGYTF.

This CDR3 is CSARGKGRDGYTF. The chain combines TRBV20-1 with TRBJ1-2. This CDR3 comprises 13 residues. In germline, CDR1 is DFQATT, CDR2 SNEGSKA (reference sequence).

This chain joins TRBV13 and TRBJ2-7; TCRdb picks TRBD1, but there is no DNA to check that call. Germline loops: CDR1 PRHDT, CDR2 FYEKMQ (reference sequence). CDR3 length: 15 residues. CDR3 sequence: CASSPRRQGNYEQYF.

The chain combines TRBV6-1 with TRBJ2-7; absent DNA, TCRdb's TRBD1 call cannot be checked. CDR1 and CDR2 (germline): MNHNS, SASEGT. This CDR3 region has 15 residues. The CDR3 is CASSGRRGGGDEQYF.

CDR3 region: CASSYKASQGARETQYF. This chain uses TRBV5-1 with TRBJ2-5; absent DNA, TCRdb's TRBD1 call cannot be checked. The CDR3 sequence is 17 residues long. The germline V gene encodes CDR1 SGHRS and CDR2 YFSETQ.

The rearrangement joins TRBV18 to TRBJ2-5; with no DNA, the TCRdb D assignment of TRBD2 cannot be verified. Germline V gene data show CDR1 as KGHSH and CDR2 as LQKENI. This CDR3 region has 13 residues. The CDR3 reads CASSRGRTETQYF.

The chain is built from TRBV10-3 and TRBJ2-7; TCRdb picks TRBD1, but there is no DNA to check that call. Germline assignment: CDR1 ENHRY and CDR2 SYGVKD. This CDR3 is built from 16 residues. CDR3 loop: CAISEKQGLGVYEQYF.

This chain links TRBV20-1 with TRBJ2-3; lacking DNA, the TRBD1 call made by TCRdb goes unchecked. Germline lookup yields CDR1 DFQATT and CDR2 SNEGSKA (reference sequence). The CDR3 extends over 15 amino acids. The chain's CDR3 is CSAGGAPFGTDTQYF.

This sequence joins TRBV5-1 and TRBJ1-5; without DNA, the TCRdb call of TRBD1 cannot be checked. The CDR3 sequence is 14 residues long. Germline CDR1 SGHRS, CDR2 YFSETQ. CDR3 residues: CASRPGTVHEPQHF.

The chain joins TRBV4-1 to TRBJ1-4; lacking DNA, the TRBD1 call made by TCRdb goes unchecked. Germline V gene sequence: CDR1 MGHRA, CDR2 YSYEKL. The CDR3 length is 12 residues. The chain's CDR3 is CASSRGDVKLFF.

This rearrangement joins TRBV5-1 to TRBJ2-1; TCRdb outputs TRBD2, but without DNA this stays unchecked. CDR3 length: 14 residues. The germline V gene has CDR1 SGHRS and CDR2 YFSETQ. The CDR3 spells CASTNLAGYNEQFF.

The chain joins TRBV7-9 to TRBJ2-2; TCRdb's D call of TRBD1 is untestable without DNA. This CDR3 region has 15 residues. From germline, CDR1 is SEHNR and CDR2 FQNEAQ (reference sequence). CDR3 amino acids: CASSGGTANTGELFF.

The chain uses TRBV5-1 and TRBJ1-1; the TCRdb D gene call, TRBD1, has no DNA to confirm it. The CDR3 covers 16 residues. Germline values: CDR1 SGHRS, CDR2 YFSETQ. The CDR3 loop is CASSQGTGIGNTEAFF. Combining the CDR3 with reference TRBV5-1 and TRBJ1-1 gives the whole variable domain KAGVTQTPRYLIKTRGQQVTLSCSPISGHRSVSWYQQTPGQGLQFLFEYFSETQRNKGNFPGRFSGRQFSNSRSEMNVSTLELGDSALYLCASSQGTGIGNTEAFFGQGTRLTVV.

This chain joins TRBV20-1 and TRBJ2-3. This CDR3 is built from 14 residues. Germline V gives CDR1 DFQATT, CDR2 SNEGSKA (reference sequence). CDR3 loop: CSANYHLSTDTQYF.

This chain connects TRBV18 to TRBJ2-1; TCRdb selects TRBD2, and the lack of DNA leaves this call unchecked. The CDR3 extends over 16 amino acids. Germline CDR1 is KGHSH and CDR2 is LQKENI. The CDR3 spells CASSPPGLATYNEQFF. The complete variable domain, with remaining parts taken from reference TRBV18 and TRBJ2-1, reads NAGVMQNPRHLVRRRGQEARLRCSPMKGHSHVYWYRQLPEEGLKFMVYLQKENIIDESGMPKERFSAEFPKEGPSILRIQQVVRGDSAAYFCASSPPGLATYNEQFFGPGTRLTVL.

The gene calls are TRBV29-1 and TRBJ1-1; TCRdb's D gene call, TRBD1, goes unchecked for lack of DNA. The germline V gene has CDR1 SQVTM and CDR2 ANQGSEA. This CDR3 is built from 12 residues. This CDR3 reads CSVAGGRTEAFF.

This chain joins TRBV28 and TRBJ1-5. Germline loops: CDR1 MDHEN, CDR2 SYDVKM. The CDR3 covers 13 residues. CDR3 sequence: CASSSHSGQPQHF.

The chain is built from TRBV18 and TRBJ2-5. Germline loops: CDR1 KGHSH, CDR2 LQKENI. CDR3 length: 16 residues. Here the CDR3 reads CASSPLGQLYQETQYF.

This rearrangement joins TRBV20-1 to TRBJ1-5; lacking DNA, the TRBD1 call made by TCRdb goes unchecked. This CDR3 is built from 14 residues. Germline values: CDR1 DFQATT, CDR2 SNEGSKA (reference sequence). This chain's CDR3 is CSAQPGAGVQPQHF.

The rearrangement joins TRBV6-1 to TRBJ2-1; TCRdb picks TRBD2, but there is no DNA to check that call. CDR1 is MNHNS, CDR2 SASEGT, per germline. The CDR3 consists of 11 residues. The CDR3 spells CASMQSGPHLF.

CDR3 sequence reads: CSARDLGQGPAEKLFF. J is TRBJ1-4 and V is TRBV20-1; no DNA is available, so the TRBD1 call from TCRdb remains unchecked. This CDR3 spans 16 amino acids. Per the germline V gene, CDR1 is DFQATT and CDR2 is SNEGSKA (reference sequence).

V is TRBV20-1 and J is TRBJ2-1; with no DNA, the TCRdb D assignment of TRBD2 cannot be verified. Per the germline V gene, CDR1 is DFQATT and CDR2 is SNEGSKA (reference sequence). This CDR3 contains 16 residues. The CDR3: CSADGTSGGAGHEQFF.

CDR3 sequence reads: CASLVGSGALGHEQFF. V gene TRBV7-2 combines with J gene TRBJ2-1; TCRdb outputs TRBD2, but without DNA this stays unchecked. CDR1 and CDR2 from the germline V gene are SGHTA and FQGNSA. The CDR3 extends over 16 amino acids.

The V call is TRBV29-1, the J call TRBJ2-1. This CDR3 has 15 residues. The germline CDR1 and CDR2 sequences are SQVTM and ANQGSEA. CDR3 sequence reads: CSVELAGSNYNEQFF.

The V gene is TRBV7-9, the J gene TRBJ2-5; TCRdb picks TRBD1, but there is no DNA to check that call. The CDR3 covers 15 residues. CDR1 and CDR2 (germline): SEHNR, FQNEAQ (reference sequence). CDR3: CASSPPWGDQETQYF.

V and J are TRBV7-9 and TRBJ2-2; TCRdb's D gene call, TRBD2, goes unchecked for lack of DNA. The CDR3 consists of 16 residues. Germline V gives CDR1 SEHNR, CDR2 FQNEAQ (reference sequence). The CDR3 spells CASSLPGEGGTGELFF.

The chain couples TRBV6-1 to TRBJ1-5. The CDR3 totals 13 residues. Germline values: CDR1 MNHNS, CDR2 SASEGT. The CDR3 loop is CASSERWSQPQHF.